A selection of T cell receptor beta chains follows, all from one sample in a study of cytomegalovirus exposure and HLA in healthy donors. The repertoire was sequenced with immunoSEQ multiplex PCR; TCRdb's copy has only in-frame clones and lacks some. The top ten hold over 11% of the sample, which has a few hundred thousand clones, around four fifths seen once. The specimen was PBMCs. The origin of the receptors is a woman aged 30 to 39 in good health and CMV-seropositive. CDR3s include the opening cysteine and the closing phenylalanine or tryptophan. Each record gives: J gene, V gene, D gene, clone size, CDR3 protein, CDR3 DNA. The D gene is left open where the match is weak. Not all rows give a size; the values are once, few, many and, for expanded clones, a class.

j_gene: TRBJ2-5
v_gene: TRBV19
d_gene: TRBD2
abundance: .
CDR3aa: CASSGGTSGSRETQYF
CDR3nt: TGTGCCAGTAGTGGGGGGACTAGCGGGAGTAGAGAGACCCAGTACTTC

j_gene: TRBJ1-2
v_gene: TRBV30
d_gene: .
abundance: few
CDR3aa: CALDTRFNYGYTF
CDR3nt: TGTGCCTTAGACACGAGGTTTAACTATGGCTACACCTTC

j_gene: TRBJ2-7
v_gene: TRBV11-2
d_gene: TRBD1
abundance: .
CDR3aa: CASSFRTGKSYEQYF
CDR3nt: TGTGCCAGCAGCTTTCGGACAGGTAAAAGCTACGAGCAGTACTTC

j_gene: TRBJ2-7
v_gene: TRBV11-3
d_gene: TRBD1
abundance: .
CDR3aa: CASSGRDRAYEQYF
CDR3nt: TGTGCCAGCAGCGGTAGGGACAGAGCCTACGAGCAGTACTTC

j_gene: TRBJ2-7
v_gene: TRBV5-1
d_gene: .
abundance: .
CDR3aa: CASSLGGGGFKYEQYF
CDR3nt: TGCGCCAGCAGCTTGGGGGGAGGGGGCTTTAAATACGAGCAGTACTTC

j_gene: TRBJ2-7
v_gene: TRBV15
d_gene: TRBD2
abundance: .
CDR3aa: CATSVSSGSYEQYF
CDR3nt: TGTGCCACCAGCGTATCTAGCGGGAGCTACGAGCAGTACTTC

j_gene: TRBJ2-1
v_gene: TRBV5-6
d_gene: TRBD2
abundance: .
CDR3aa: CASTPTSGRTYEQFF
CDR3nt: TGTGCCAGCACCCCCACTAGCGGGAGAACTTATGAGCAGTTCTTC

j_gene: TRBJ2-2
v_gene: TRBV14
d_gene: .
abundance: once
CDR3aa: CASSQAVAEYTGELFF
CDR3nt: TGTGCCAGCAGCCAAGCGGTAGCGGAATACACCGGGGAGCTGTTTTTT

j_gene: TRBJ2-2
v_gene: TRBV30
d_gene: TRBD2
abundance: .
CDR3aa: CAWSRLADNTGELFF
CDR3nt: TGTGCCTGGAGTAGACTAGCGGACAACACCGGGGAGCTGTTTTTT

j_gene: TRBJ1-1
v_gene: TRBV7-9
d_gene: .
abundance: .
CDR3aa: CASSLGTEAFF
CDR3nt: TGTGCCAGCAGCTTAGGTACTGAAGCTTTCTTT

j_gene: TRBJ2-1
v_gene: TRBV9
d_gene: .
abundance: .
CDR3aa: CASSPPSNEQFF
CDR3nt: TGTGCCAGCAGCCCCCCCAGCAATGAGCAGTTCTTC

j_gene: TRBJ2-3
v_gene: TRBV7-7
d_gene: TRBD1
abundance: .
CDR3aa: CASSPLTSGQLTSTDTQYF
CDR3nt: TGTGCTAGCAGCCCATTGACCTCGGGACAGCTAACTAGCACAGATACGCAGTATTTT

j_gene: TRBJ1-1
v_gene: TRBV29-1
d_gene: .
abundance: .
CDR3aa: CSVVRGGTEAFF
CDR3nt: TGCAGCGTTGTACGCGGAGGCACTGAAGCTTTCTTT

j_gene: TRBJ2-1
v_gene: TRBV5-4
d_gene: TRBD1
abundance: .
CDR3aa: CASSNRDRAYNEQFF
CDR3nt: TGTGCCAGCAGCAACCGGGACAGAGCCTACAATGAGCAGTTCTTC

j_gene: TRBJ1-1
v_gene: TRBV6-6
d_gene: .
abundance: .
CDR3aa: CASSYSNSVNTEAFF
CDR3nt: TGTGCCAGCAGTTACTCGAATTCGGTGAACACTGAAGCTTTCTTT

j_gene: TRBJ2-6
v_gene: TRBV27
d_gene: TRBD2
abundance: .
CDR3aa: CASSLFPGGSSGANVLTF
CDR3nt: TGTGCCAGCAGTCTCTTTCCGGGAGGCAGCTCTGGGGCCAACGTCCTGACTTTC

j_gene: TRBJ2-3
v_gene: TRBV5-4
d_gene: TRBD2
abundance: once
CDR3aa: CASSWGGAKGPDTQYF
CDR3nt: TGTGCCAGCAGCTGGGGAGGGGCCAAGGGGCCAGATACGCAGTATTTT

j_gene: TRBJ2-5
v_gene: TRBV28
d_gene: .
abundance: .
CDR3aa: CASSFGSPQTQYF
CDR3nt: TGTGCCAGCAGTTTTGGCTCGCCTCAGACCCAGTACTTC

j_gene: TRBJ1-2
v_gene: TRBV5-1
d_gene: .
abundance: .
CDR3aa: CASSLGGGTPGYTF
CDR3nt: TGCGCCAGCAGCTTGGGAGGGGGGACACCTGGCTACACCTTC

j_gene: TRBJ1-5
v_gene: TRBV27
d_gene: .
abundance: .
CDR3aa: CASSLVGEGQPQHF
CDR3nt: TGTGCCAGCAGTTTGGTCGGAGAGGGTCAGCCCCAGCATTTT

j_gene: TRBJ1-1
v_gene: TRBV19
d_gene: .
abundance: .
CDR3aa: CASSIRQKAFF
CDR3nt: TGTGCCAGTAGTATTCGTCAGAAAGCTTTCTTT

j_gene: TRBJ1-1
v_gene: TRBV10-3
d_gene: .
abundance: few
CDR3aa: CAIRAGVNTEAFF
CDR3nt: TGTGCCATCAGGGCAGGAGTGAACACTGAAGCTTTCTTT